These T cell receptor beta chains were read from a single sample in a study of metastatic and nonmetastatic thyroid tumors. Using MiXCR, TCRdb reanalyzed the PCR reads. The sample holds some 20,000 clones, nearly 25% seen once. The sample consisted of tumor tissue. These TCRs come from a female donor with papillary thyroid cancer or a benign thyroid nodule (not recorded which). Some clones in this sample may be carry-over from other donors' samples. Both conserved end residues are part of each CDR3. Each record gives: V gene, J gene, D gene, clone size, CDR3 DNA, CDR3 protein. D genes are given only for firm matches. The size of a clone is reported for some rows only, either as once, few or many, or as a class for expanded clones.

TRBV6-5	TRBJ1-4	TRBD1	many	TGTGCCAGCAGTTACCGTTCCGGGACAGGGCGAGAAAAACTGTTTTTT	CASSYRSGTGREKLFF
TRBV7-8	TRBJ1-6	.	.	TGTGCCAGCAGCTTACCGACACGTAATTCACCCCTCCACTTT	CASSLPTRNSPLHF
TRBV7-8	TRBJ1-1	.	once	TGTGCCAGCAGCCCTGGACAGCGGAACACTCAAGCTTTCTTT	CASSPGQRNTQAFF
TRBV6-2/TRBV6-3	TRBJ2-7	.	few	TGTGCCCGGGTCAGGTATTACTACGAGCAGTACTTC	CARVRYYYEQYF
TRBV2	TRBJ2-7	.	medium-sized	TGTGCCAGCAGTGAAGCGGGGGTCGAGCAGTACTTC	CASSEAGVEQYF
TRBV7-2	TRBJ1-1	TRBD1	.	TGTGCAAGCAGCTTAGAACAGGGGGCGAGTCAAGATTTCTTT	CASSLEQGASQDFF
TRBV12-3/TRBV12-4	TRBJ2-2	.	few	TGTGCCAGCACCCCGCTAGCGCACTGGGCTGGGGAGTTGTTTTTT	CASTPLAHWAGELFF
TRBV7-9	TRBJ1-2	.	.	TGTGCCAGCATCCTGATCGCTCGGTGGGGCTACACCTTC	CASILIARWGYTF
TRBV4-1	TRBJ2-3	.	.	TGCGCCAGCAGCCAAGATAGTTGGAGCACAGATACGCAGTATTTT	CASSQDSWSTDTQYF
TRBV28	TRBJ1-2	.	medium-sized	TGTGCCAGCAGTTCGGGATTCTACTATGGCTACACCTTC	CASSSGFYYGYTF
TRBV7-2	TRBJ2-2	.	many	TGTGCCAGCAGCTTAGCGGTGGGAGTCAGCACCGGGGAGCTGTTTTTT	CASSLAVGVSTGELFF
TRBV4-3	TRBJ1-5	TRBD1	.	TGCGCCAGCAGCCAAGATTTTACGGACAGGCAGCCCCAGCATTTT	CASSQDFTDRQPQHF
TRBV5-5	TRBJ2-5	.	.	TGTGCCAGCAGCTTGGGAGGGGGAGGCGTAGAGACCCATTACTTC	CASSLGGGGVETHYF
TRBV28	TRBJ1-2	.	few	TGTGCCACCTGGGCCTACTATGGCTACACCTTC	CATWAYYGYTF
TRBV2	TRBJ2-7	.	many	TGTGCCTCGAGAGGCGGCTCCTACGAGCAGTACTTC	CASRGGSYEQYF
TRBV6-2/TRBV6-3	TRBJ2-6	.	.	TGTGCCAGCAGTTACAACTCTGGGGCCAACGTCCTGACTTTC	CASSYNSGANVLTF
TRBV29-1	TRBJ2-1	.	many	TGCAGCGTTGAAGTCGGGGGGCGATACAATGAGCAGTTCTTC	CSVEVGGRYNEQFF
TRBV7-9	TRBJ2-1	TRBD2	many	TGTGCCAGCAGCTTAAGGGGACTAGCGGGATACAATGAGCAGTTCTTC	CASSLRGLAGYNEQFF
TRBV6-1	TRBJ1-3	.	medium-sized	TGTGCCAGCAGTGAAATCCCCTCTGGAAACACCATATATTTT	CASSEIPSGNTIYF
TRBV5-4	TRBJ2-7	.	many	TGTGCCAGCAGCTTTATGGGGGGTCTTTACTACGAGCAGTACTTC	CASSFMGGLYYEQYF
TRBV29-1	TRBJ2-7	.	few	TGCAGCGTCTATGGCCGCGGGTGTTATAGCTCCTACGAGCAGTACTTC	CSVYGRGCYSSYEQYF
TRBV20-1	TRBJ1-1	.	many	TGCAGTGCTAGAGATCGAGGGGGTGGTAGCTTGAACACTGAAGCTTTCTTT	CSARDRGGGSLNTEAFF
TRBV30	TRBJ2-7	TRBD1	few	TGTGCCTGGAGTCTGACAGGGGGTCCGTACGAGCAGTACTTC	CAWSLTGGPYEQYF
TRBV6-1	TRBJ1-2	TRBD1	medium-sized	TGTGCCAGCAGGGGGACAGGGAAGCGCTATGGCTACACCTTC	CASRGTGKRYGYTF
TRBV28	TRBJ2-7	.	few	TGTGCCAGCAGTCCACTATTTCCGAAGGGACCTAGCTCCTACGAGCAGTACTTC	CASSPLFPKGPSSYEQYF
TRBV20-1	TRBJ1-1	.	.	TGCAATGCAGCACCGGGACGGTACACTGAAGCTTTCTTT	CNAAPGRYTEAFF
TRBV11-1	TRBJ1-1	.	many	TGTGCCAGCAGCTCAGCGCTCGGGTTTTGGAACACTGAAGCTTTCTTT	CASSSALGFWNTEAFF
TRBV6-1	TRBJ2-2	TRBD2	.	TGTGCCAGCACCGGGACTAGCTGGAGTTTTGGCGGGGAGCTGTTTTTT	CASTGTSWSFGGELFF
TRBV9	TRBJ2-5	.	.	TGTGCCAGCAGCGTAGCTACGTCGGCAGAGGCCCAGTACTTC	CASSVATSAEAQYF